A selection of T cell receptor beta chains follows, all from one sample in a study of blood T cell repertoires in COVID-19. Libraries were prepared by immunoSEQ multiplex PCR; TCRdb keeps only in-frame clonotypes and omits some of them. The sample has approximately 210,000 clones, roughly 88% seen once. The sample taken for sequencing was peripheral blood. The receptors originated from a woman aged 40-49 years who had recovered from COVID-19. CDR3s include the opening cysteine and the closing phenylalanine or tryptophan.

J gene	V gene	CDR3 protein
TRBJ1-1	TRBV30	CAWSATGPNTEAFF
TRBJ1-4	TRBV7-9	CASSLDAGYNEKLFF
TRBJ2-7	TRBV14	CASSQDLSPGYSYEQYF
TRBJ1-1	TRBV2	CASSYTGGYTEAFF
TRBJ1-5	TRBV19	CASSIKEGQGYQPQHF
TRBJ2-5	TRBV7-9	CASSPLETQYF
TRBJ2-7	TRBV25-1	CASSGLARAYEQYF
TRBJ2-1	TRBV2	CASSGSSGWQTTHEQFF
TRBJ2-7	TRBV28	CASSLTGPPYEQYF
TRBJ2-7	TRBV18	CASSPPFGHEQYF
TRBJ1-2	TRBV5-1	CASRTGTGLIGYTF
TRBJ2-3	TRBV2	CASSTGTHRSTDTQYF
TRBJ2-7	TRBV7-6	CASSLQDRGAYEQYF
TRBJ2-1	TRBV19	CATPLAGGALRGYNEQFF
TRBJ2-6	TRBV19	CASGEGASGANVLTF
TRBJ2-1	TRBV2	CASSGGGHNEQFF
TRBJ2-7	TRBV11-2	CASSPWDSSNEQYF
TRBJ2-1	TRBV4-1	CASSQGTSGSYEQFF
TRBJ2-1	TRBV24-1	CATSDLVRQFF
TRBJ2-3	TRBV10-3	CAISESSGSADTQYF
TRBJ1-1	TRBV18	CASSPPRTDSFEAFF
TRBJ2-1	TRBV25-1	CASSEIATEINEQFF